These 26 T cell receptor beta chains were all obtained from the same sample, sequenced in a study of blood T cell repertoires in COVID-19. Assay: immunoSEQ multiplex PCR; the TCRdb copy retains only in-frame clones and omits some. This table has about 15,000 clones, 78% appearing once. Material: peripheral blood. These receptors were obtained from a man in his fifties or sixties with active or convalescent COVID-19.

The V and J genes are TRBV30 and TRBJ1-1, with a weak D call TRBD1 (6 bases). The CDR3 spans 13 residues. V lost 8 bases, J lost 5 bases, and 18 bases lay in between. The germline CDR1 and CDR2 sequences are GTSNPN and SVGIG (reference sequence). The CDR3 DNA follows: TGTGCCGGTAGGGCGGGGGCAGGGACTGAAGCTTTCTTT. Its protein is CAGRAGAGTEAFF. Supplemented by reference TRBV30 and TRBJ1-1, the full variable domain reads SQTIHQWPATLVQPVGSPLSLECTVEGTSNPNLYWYRQAAGRGLQLLFYSVGIGQISSEVPQNLSASRPQDRQFILSSKKLLLSDSGFYLCAGRAGAGTEAFFGQGTRLTVV.

Comments on this clone: The junction and the germline gene differ at one end; a read error may be behind it. The chain is built from TRBV19 and TRBJ2-6; 10 nucleotides align to TRBD2. CDR1 and CDR2 from the germline V gene are LNHDA and SQIVND (reference sequence). This CDR3 is 17 amino acids long. In DNA, the CDR3 is TGTGCCAGCAGTAGGCTAGCGGGAGTAGGTGGGGCCAACGTCCTGACTTTC. It translates to CASSRLAGVGGANVLTF.

This clone occurred a few times. CDR3 sequence (DNA): TGTGCCAGCAGCAAAGACAGGCCCCACTACGAGCAGTACTTC. The encoded protein is CASSKDRPHYEQYF. The chain recombines TRBV21-1 with TRBJ2-7; the table names TRBD1, a call not compared with the DNA. TRBV21-1 is a listed pseudogene. The length of the CDR3 is 14 residues.

The gene calls are TRBV5-1 and TRBJ2-7; D unresolved. Germline assignment: CDR1 SGHRS and CDR2 YFSETQ. The CDR3 has 12 residues. Trimming took 5 bases from V and 3 from J, leaving 9 bases between them. The CDR3 coding sequence is TGCGCCAGCAGTTCCAGAAACTACGAGCAGTACTTC. Protein: CASSSRNYEQYF. The full variable domain, with the rest looked up from reference TRBV5-1 and TRBJ2-7, is KAGVTQTPRYLIKTRGQQVTLSCSPISGHRSVSWYQQTPGQGLQFLFEYFSETQRNKGNFPGRFSGRQFSNSRSEMNVSTLELGDSALYLCASSSRNYEQYFGPGTRLTVT.

This chain links TRBV19 with TRBJ2-5; 15 bases are a match to TRBD2. CDR1 is LNHDA and CDR2 is SQIVND in the germline V gene (reference sequence). The CDR3 extends over 19 amino acids. After removal of 5 bases from V and 3 bases from J, the junction contained 13 bases not matched to a gene. The CDR3 bases are TGTGCCAGTAGTGGTATGAGGACTAGCGGGAGGGTAGAAGAAGAGACCCAGTACTTC. This sequence encodes CASSGMRTSGRVEEETQYF.

This clone is medium-sized. The chain couples TRBV4-1 to TRBJ2-6; TRBD1 aligns across 8 bases. The germline V gene encodes CDR1 MGHRA and CDR2 YSYEKL. Trimming removed 0 bases from V and 4 bases from J; junction bases left unmatched: 5. The length of the CDR3 is 17 residues. The CDR3 region is CASSQEQGASGANVLTF. CDR3 DNA: TGCGCCAGCAGCCAAGAGCAGGGGGCTTCGGGGGCCAACGTCCTGACTTTC.

The gene calls are TRBV10-1 and TRBJ1-2, with D unclear. The V end was cut by 2 bases, the J end by 8 bases, with 12 bases between. The CDR3 contains 13 residues. Germline CDR1 WNHNN, CDR2 SYGVQD (reference sequence). The DNA of the CDR3 is TGCGCCAGCAGTGAGACGCGGGCCGGGGGCTACACCTTC. Its translation is CASSETRAGGYTF.

The CDR3 DNA reads as TGTGCCAGCAGCGGCTTGACCACGGGTGGAAACACCATATATTTT. It encodes CASSGLTTGGNTIYF. The chain is built from TRBV11-3 and TRBJ1-3; D not resolved. V dropped 5 bases and J dropped 3 bases, with 14 bases sitting between them. CDR1 and CDR2 (germline): SGHNT, YENEEA. This CDR3 has 15 amino acids.

The chain uses TRBV12-3 or TRBV12-4 and TRBJ1-5, with D uncertain. There are 13 residues in the CDR3. V lost 3 bases, J lost 6 bases, and 9 bases lay in between. The CDR3 DNA reads TGTGCCAGCAGTTTGGCGGATGGTCAGCCCCAGCATTTT. Encoded protein: CASSLADGQPQHF.

V gene TRBV10-3 combines with J gene TRBJ2-1, with TRBD2 as a possible D gene (6 bases). CDR1 and CDR2 (germline): ENHRY, SYGVKD. Trimming stripped 8 bases from V and 6 bases from J, with 17 bases between. The CDR3 has 14 amino acids. The CDR3 coding sequence is TGTGCCATCCGTTCTCGGGAGCAAGGCAATGAGCAGTTCTTC. Amino acids: CAIRSREQGNEQFF.

This chain uses TRBV19 with TRBJ1-1; 10 nucleotides line up with TRBD1. With 4 bases clipped from V and 0 bases from J, the junction kept 5 bases outside the gene matches. CDR3 size: 16 residues. CDR1 and CDR2 (germline): LNHDA, SQIVND (reference sequence). The CDR3 here is CASSTDRGPMNTEAFF. For the CDR3, the DNA is TGTGCCAGTAGTACCGACAGGGGGCCAATGAACACTGAAGCTTTCTTT.

The chain links TRBV5-5 to TRBJ2-1, with D possibly matching TRBD2 (6 bases). Germline lookup yields CDR1 SGHKS and CDR2 YYEKEE (reference sequence). V gave up 0 bases and J gave up 7 bases, with 8 bases separating them. CDR3 size: 13 residues. The CDR3 protein is CASSLEGRNEQFF. CDR3 DNA sequence: TGTGCCAGCAGCTTGGAGGGGAGGAATGAGCAGTTCTTC.

The chain recombines TRBV6-4 with TRBJ2-3; 9 nucleotides line up with TRBD2. The V gene end was trimmed by 2 bases and the J gene end by 1 base; junction bases not matched to a gene: 1. The CDR3 consists of 15 residues. The germline CDR1 and CDR2 sequences are MRHNA and SNTAGT. In DNA, the CDR3 is TGTGCCAGCAGTGACGAGCGGGGGGGCACAGATACGCAGTATTTT. It yields the protein CASSDERGGTDTQYF.

The V and J genes are TRBV19 and TRBJ2-1; 7 nucleotides agree with TRBD1. J gave up 10 bases and V 8 bases, and 11 bases lay outside the gene matches. The CDR3 is 13 residues long. CDR1 LNHDA and CDR2 SQIVND come from the germline V gene (reference sequence). CDR3 in DNA: TGTGCCAGTGACTCGACAGGGCTGGGGGAGCAGTTCTTC. It is translated as CASDSTGLGEQFF.

A few counts support this clone. The rearrangement uses TRBV10-3 and TRBJ1-1, with TRBD1 identical over 8 bases. The germline gives CDR1 ENHRY, CDR2 SYGVKD. This CDR3 is 14 amino acids long. Trimming cost V 6 bases and J 1 base; bases outside gene matches: 4. The CDR3 sequence is CAIRTGTGNTEAFF. CDR3 nucleotide sequence: TGTGCCATCAGGACCGGGACAGGGAACACTGAAGCTTTCTTT.

This clone was picked up one time. This chain connects TRBV2 to TRBJ1-5; weak D call: TRBD1 (5 bases). This CDR3 has 16 residues. V was pared by 7 bases and J by 4 bases, with 20 bases between. Per the germline V gene, CDR1 is SNHLY and CDR2 is FYNNEI. CDR3 loop: CASMGASTGQNQPQHF. The CDR3 DNA is TGTGCCAGCATGGGTGCGAGTACAGGTCAAAATCAGCCCCAGCATTTT.

The V call is TRBV5-1, the J call TRBJ2-7; 8 nucleotides agree with TRBD2. J gave up 0 bases and V 1 base, and 6 bases lay outside the gene matches. Germline V CDR1 and CDR2: SGHRS, YFSETQ. The CDR3 loop spans 16 amino acids. The CDR3 spells CASSLNQRENSYEQYF. In DNA form, the CDR3 reads TGCGCCAGCAGCTTGAATCAGCGGGAGAACTCCTACGAGCAGTACTTC.

The rearrangement uses TRBV24-1 and TRBJ2-3; 7 nucleotides align to TRBD2. The junction had 5 bases not matched to a gene; V was cut back by 0 bases and J by 6 bases. Per germline, CDR1 KGHDR and CDR2 SFDVKD. The CDR3 extends over 15 amino acids. The CDR3 DNA is TGTGCCACCAGTGATTTGCGGACTAGTTCGGATACGCAGTATTTT. It encodes CATSDLRTSSDTQYF.

The gene calls are TRBV27 and TRBJ2-1; 7 bases are a match to TRBD2. The V gene's germline CDR1 is MNHEY and CDR2 SMNVEV (reference sequence). The junction had 15 bases not matched to a gene; V was cut back by 5 bases and J by 8 bases. The CDR3 runs 16 residues. The CDR3 here is CASSAPYGGRVHEQFF. CDR3 nucleotides: TGTGCCAGCAGTGCCCCGTACGGCGGGAGAGTCCATGAGCAGTTCTTC.

The chain employs TRBV21-1 and TRBJ1-1. TRBV21-1 is given as a pseudogene. This CDR3 is 12 amino acids long. The DNA for the CDR3 is TGTGCCAGCAGCGAGGGGAACACTGAAGCTTTCTTT. This sequence encodes CASSEGNTEAFF.

The rearrangement links TRBV7-3 to TRBJ2-1; 7 nucleotides match TRBD1. CDR3 length: 15 amino acids. V gave up 5 bases and J gave up 4 bases; unmatched junction bases: 8. Germline loops: CDR1 SGHTA, CDR2 FQGTGA. The CDR3 spells CASSPDRAMYNEQFF. Here the CDR3 DNA reads TGTGCCAGCAGCCCCGACAGGGCCATGTACAATGAGCAGTTCTTC.

This sequence joins TRBV28 and TRBJ2-6; D may be TRBD1 (5 bases). Germline V CDR1 and CDR2: MDHEN, SYDVKM. V was shortened by 5 bases and J by 1 base, with 18 bases between the two germline ends. The CDR3 runs 18 residues. DNA for the CDR3: TGTGCCAGCAGTCCTGTAACAGGCGCTATTTCTGGGGCCAACGTCCTGACTTTC. Its protein is CASSPVTGAISGANVLTF. The complete variable domain, with remaining parts taken from reference TRBV28 and TRBJ2-6, reads DVKVTQSSRYLVKRTGEKVFLECVQDMDHENMFWYRQDPGLGLRLIYFSYDVKMKEKGDIPEGYSVSREKKERFSLILESASTNQTSMYLCASSPVTGAISGANVLTFGAGSRLTVL.

V gene TRBV15 combines with J gene TRBJ1-2, with 8 bases lining up with TRBD1. The germline V gene encodes CDR1 LNHNV and CDR2 YYDKDF (reference sequence). This CDR3 has 14 amino acids. J gave up 7 bases and V 1 base, and 5 bases lay outside the gene matches. The CDR3 here is CATSRGAGGGGYTF. The DNA of the CDR3 is TGTGCCACCAGCAGAGGGGCAGGGGGCGGTGGCTACACCTTC.

This chain uses TRBV18 with TRBJ2-7, with 8 positions matching TRBD2. The CDR3 spans 15 residues. Germline loops: CDR1 KGHSH, CDR2 LQKENI. V lost 2 bases to trimming and J lost 4 bases; unmatched junction nucleotides: 7. This CDR3 is CASSPSPGGGYEQYF. CDR3 DNA sequence: TGTGCCAGCTCACCATCGCCGGGAGGGGGGTACGAGCAGTACTTC.

The chain couples TRBV19 to TRBJ2-2; TRBD2 is a possible D gene (5 bases). Germline V gene sequence: CDR1 LNHDA, CDR2 SQIVND (reference sequence). This CDR3 has 14 residues. V lost 3 bases to trimming and J lost 8 bases, with 13 bases between them. The CDR3 region is CASSMGIASGELFF. CDR3 nucleotides: TGTGCCAGTAGTATGGGAATAGCGTCGGGGGAGCTGTTTTTT.

This clone was detected only a few times. As DNA, the CDR3 is TGTGCCACCAGTGATTCACAGGGGGCAGGGGAGACCCAGTACTTC. This sequence encodes CATSDSQGAGETQYF. The gene calls are TRBV24-1 and TRBJ2-5, with 9 bases aligning to TRBD1. The junction had 5 bases not matched to a gene; V was cut back by 2 bases and J by 5 bases. The CDR3 totals 15 residues. CDR1 is KGHDR and CDR2 is SFDVKD in the germline V gene.